This entry concerns a single TCR beta chain. This entry belongs to a study of cytomegalovirus exposure and HLA in healthy donors. As for the study in general: Prior work identified around 110 million unique TCR beta sequences in roughly 180 million T cells.

A multiplex PCR was run with 60 Vbeta primers and 13 Jbeta primers. The repertoire was sequenced with immunoSEQ multiplex PCR; TCRdb's copy has only in-frame clones and lacks some. The sample is made up of tens of thousands of clones, and the top ten hold 8.9% of it. Trimming shortened V by 7 bases and J by 1 base, and 6 bases separated the two germline ends. This CDR3 is built from 12 residues. Looked up from germline, CDR1 is SNHLY and CDR2 is FYNNEI. This chain joins TRBV2 and TRBJ2-3; D possibly corresponds to TRBD1 (6 bases). The sample comprised PBMCs. This receptor was obtained from a man aged 45-65 years in good health and CMV-seropositive. In DNA, the CDR3 is TGTGCCAGCAACAGGGGCACAGATACGCAGTATTTT. Translated, it gives CASNRGTDTQYF.